These 29 T cell receptor beta chains originate from one sample sequenced in a study of cytomegalovirus exposure and HLA in healthy donors. The study ran its PCR with 60 Vbeta and 13 Jbeta primers. Data came from immunoSEQ multiplex PCR; TCRdb stores just in-frame clones and leaves some out. The sample contains under 200,000 clones, roughly nine tenths of which appear only once. The specimen sequenced was PBMCs. These TCRs come from a boy younger than 10 in good health and CMV-seronegative.

This sequence joins TRBV9 and TRBJ2-1, with D perhaps TRBD2 (5 bases). The germline V gene encodes CDR1 SGDLS and CDR2 YYNGEE. The CDR3 length is 15 residues. Trimming removed 6 bases from V and 6 bases from J, with 19 bases in between. In nucleotides, the CDR3 is TGTGCCAGCAACCTATTGGGAGAGGGCCGCAATGAGCAGTTCTTC. Its protein is CASNLLGEGRNEQFF.

The chain joins TRBV2 to TRBJ1-3; TRBD1 is a possible D gene (5 bases). The germline V gene has CDR1 SNHLY and CDR2 FYNNEI. The CDR3 has 16 residues. Between the trimmed V and J ends, which lost 4 bases and 0 bases, there was a span of 13 bases. CDR3 DNA: TGTGCCAGCAGTGCCGTACAGGCATCCTCTGGAAACACCATATATTTT. It specifies CASSAVQASSGNTIYF.

The chain carries TRBV6-5 and TRBJ1-1; weak D call: TRBD1 (5 bases). Per the germline V gene, CDR1 is MNHEY and CDR2 is SVGAGI. Trimming took off 5 bases at V and 1 base at J, with 8 bases between the two ends. The CDR3 is made up of 13 amino acids. The CDR3 DNA reads as TGTGCCAGCAGTATCGACAGGAACACTGAAGCTTTCTTT. This encodes CASSIDRNTEAFF.

This chain joins TRBV7-6 and TRBJ2-7, with 14 bases aligning to TRBD2. The CDR3 length is 16 residues. Germline V gene lookup returns CDR1 SGHVS and CDR2 FNYEAQ. V dropped 2 bases and J dropped 6; count of bases not matched to a gene: 6. The CDR3 sequence is CASSLSGLAGGSEQYF. In nucleotides, the CDR3 is TGTGCCAGCAGCTTATCAGGACTAGCGGGGGGATCCGAGCAGTACTTC.

V usage is TRBV2 and J usage is TRBJ2-3; 9 bases line up with TRBD2. The CDR3 has 17 amino acids. The germline CDR1 and CDR2 sequences are SNHLY and FYNNEI. With 7 bases clipped from V and 1 base from J, the junction kept 12 bases outside the gene matches. CDR3 coding DNA: TGTGCCAGCACCAAGAGCGTTAGCGGGGGCCGCACAGATACGCAGTATTTT. It codes for CASTKSVSGGRTDTQYF.

The V and J genes are TRBV13 and TRBJ2-3; 8 nucleotides align to TRBD2. The junction had 4 bases not matched to a gene; V was cut back by 1 base and J by 1 base. From germline, CDR1 is PRHDT and CDR2 FYEKMQ (reference sequence). This CDR3 comprises 16 residues. The CDR3 is CASSLAGGGRTDTQYF. Here the CDR3 DNA reads TGTGCCAGCAGCTTAGCGGGGGGGGGACGCACAGATACGCAGTATTTT.

This clone was counted once. The chain employs TRBV4-2 and TRBJ1-2; 9 bases agree with TRBD1. CDR1 LGHNA and CDR2 YNFKEQ come from the germline V gene. This CDR3 has 12 residues. V shed 3 bases, J shed 8 bases, and the junction held 1 base outside the gene matches. CDR3 loop: CASSQDRGGYTF. The DNA for the CDR3 is TGTGCCAGCAGCCAGGACAGGGGCGGCTACACCTTC.

This rearrangement joins TRBV6-1 to TRBJ2-1; 8 bases align to TRBD2. CDR3 length equals 15 residues. Germline CDR1 and CDR2: MNHNS and SASEGT. The V and J ends lost 3 bases and 7 bases, in that order; junction bases with no gene match: 8. The CDR3 spells CASSESGGADNEQFF. CDR3 in DNA: TGTGCCAGCAGTGAGTCGGGAGGGGCCGATAATGAGCAGTTCTTC.

The chain couples TRBV7-6 to TRBJ2-7; D uncertain. This CDR3 comprises 14 residues. Trimming took 5 bases from V and 0 from J, leaving 11 bases between them. The V gene's germline CDR1 is SGHVS and CDR2 FNYEAQ. The CDR3, as DNA: TGTGCCAGCAGCCCGCTGGGCAGCTCCTACGAGCAGTACTTC. This encodes CASSPLGSSYEQYF. Full variable domain (remainder filled in from reference TRBV7-6 and TRBJ2-7): GAGVSQSPRYKVTKRGQDVALRCDPISGHVSLYWYRQALGQGPEFLTYFNYEAQQDKSGLPNDRFSAERPEGSISTLTIQRTEQRDSAMYRCASSPLGSSYEQYFGPGTRLTVT.

In the case of this clone: The germline gene is not matched at one end of the junction; a read error may be the cause. This chain links TRBV4-1 with TRBJ1-2; no reliable D call. The CDR3 is made up of 12 amino acids. The germline gives CDR1 MGHRA, CDR2 YSYEKL. CDR3 region: CASSQPNYGCTF. CDR3 DNA: TGCGCCAGCAGCCAACCTAACTATGGCTGCACCTTC.

J is TRBJ2-2 and V is TRBV29-1; D unclear. The ends were cut back, 7 bases at V and 4 bases at J, with 13 bases in the middle. Germline assignment: CDR1 SQVTM and CDR2 ANQGSEA. The CDR3 length is 13 residues. The CDR3 nucleotides are TGCAGCGCCCGGTCTTTGAGCACCGGGGAGCTGTTTTTT. It specifies CSARSLSTGELFF.

This chain uses TRBV7-8 with TRBJ1-6, with TRBD1 matching over 9 bases. Germline V gene sequence: CDR1 SGHVS, CDR2 FQNEAQ. J was trimmed by 0 bases and V by 4 bases; bases with no gene match: 4. The CDR3 length is 17 residues. DNA of the CDR3: TGTGCCAGCAGCTCTACAGGGGGCAGCTCCTATAATTCACCCCTCCACTTT. Translated: CASSSTGGSSYNSPLHF.

This chain connects TRBV6-5 to TRBJ1-2, with TRBD1 matching 10 bases. Per germline, CDR1 MNHEY and CDR2 SVGAGI. Germline trimming cut 6 bases from V and 7 bases from J; bases unmatched to any gene: 11. The CDR3 has 15 amino acids. CDR3 residues: CASRFPGQGLRGYTF. The DNA of the CDR3 is TGTGCCAGCAGATTCCCGGGACAGGGGCTTCGTGGCTACACCTTC.

The chain recombines TRBV7-6 with TRBJ1-4; 9 bases match TRBD1. CDR3 length equals 16 residues. The J segment lost 7 bases and the V segment lost 1 base, leaving 7 bases of the junction unmatched. The V gene's germline CDR1 is SGHVS and CDR2 FNYEAQ. The CDR3 loop is CASSLGAGTGREKLFF. CDR3 DNA sequence: TGTGCCAGCAGCTTAGGCGCCGGGACAGGGCGTGAAAAACTGTTTTTT.

This chain uses TRBV7-2 with TRBJ1-2, with TRBD1 matching over 10 bases. The CDR3 has 15 residues. Per the germline V gene, CDR1 is SGHTA and CDR2 is FQGNSA. V trimming: 5 bases; J trimming: 5 bases; junction bases outside the gene matches: 8. Here the CDR3 reads CASSPKSGQGYGYTF. CDR3 coding DNA: TGTGCCAGCAGCCCCAAGTCGGGACAGGGGTATGGCTACACCTTC.

The chain has TRBV5-6 and TRBJ2-5, with TRBD2 matching over 12 bases. The CDR3 has 16 residues. After removal of 3 bases from V and 2 bases from J, the junction contained 5 bases not matched to a gene. The V gene's germline CDR1 is SGHDT and CDR2 YYEEEE. This chain's CDR3 is CASSYLAGGLQETQYF. CDR3 nucleotides: TGTGCCAGCAGCTACCTAGCGGGAGGGCTACAAGAGACCCAGTACTTC.

J is TRBJ2-3 and V is TRBV5-1, with TRBD2 matching over 10 bases. V shed 6 bases and J 0 bases; nucleotides not matched to a gene: 7. This CDR3 contains 16 residues. Germline CDR1 reads SGHRS; CDR2 reads YFSETQ. DNA for the CDR3: TGCGCCAGCACACGGACTAGCGGTCCTAGCACAGATACGCAGTATTTT. Translating it yields CASTRTSGPSTDTQYF.

This chain links TRBV28 with TRBJ2-6; 7 nucleotides agree with TRBD1. Germline loops: CDR1 MDHEN, CDR2 SYDVKM. There are 16 residues in the CDR3. V lost 10 bases, J lost 0 bases, and 9 bases stayed unmatched. CDR3 in amino acids: CATRDSGNSGANVLTF. The CDR3 DNA reads as TGTGCCACCCGGGACAGCGGTAACTCTGGGGCCAACGTCCTGACTTTC.

The chain recombines TRBV5-1 with TRBJ2-5; TRBD2 agrees at 12 bases. This CDR3 has 16 residues. CDR1 is SGHRS and CDR2 is YFSETQ in the germline V gene. V shed 3 bases, J shed 4 bases, and the junction held 7 bases outside the gene matches. CDR3 sequence reads: CASSWASGGAPETQYF. In nucleotides, the CDR3 is TGCGCCAGCAGCTGGGCTAGCGGGGGGGCCCCAGAGACCCAGTACTTC.

A few counts support this clone. The CDR3 bases are TGTGCCAGCTCAGCGGGACAGGGGCCTGAAAAACTGTTTTTT. Encoded protein: CASSAGQGPEKLFF. The gene calls are TRBV18 and TRBJ1-4; TRBD1 matches 10 bases. Germline loops: CDR1 KGHSH, CDR2 LQKENI. The CDR3 is made up of 14 amino acids. After removal of 5 bases from V and 7 bases from J, the junction contained 4 bases not matched to a gene.

The chain employs TRBV27 and TRBJ2-5, with D perhaps matching TRBD1 (6 bases). Trimming took off 9 bases at V and 5 bases at J, with 10 bases between the two ends. This CDR3 is built from 11 residues. Germline V gene lookup returns CDR1 MNHEY and CDR2 SMNVEV (reference sequence). Here the CDR3 DNA reads TGTGCCAGTCAAAGGGGGGAGACCCAGTACTTC. This translates into CASQRGETQYF.

The chain is built from TRBV28 and TRBJ1-5; no reliable D call. The CDR3 contains 12 residues. The V end was cut by 4 bases, the J end by 6 bases, with 7 bases between. Germline assignment: CDR1 MDHEN and CDR2 SYDVKM. CDR3 sequence: CASSSPGQPQHF. The CDR3 nucleotides are TGTGCCAGCAGTTCTCCCGGTCAGCCCCAGCATTTT. The whole variable domain, filled in from reference TRBV28 and TRBJ1-5, reads DVKVTQSSRYLVKRTGEKVFLECVQDMDHENMFWYRQDPGLGLRLIYFSYDVKMKEKGDIPEGYSVSREKKERFSLILESASTNQTSMYLCASSSPGQPQHFGDGTRLSIL.

The CDR3 protein is CASNEGGEGRNQPQHF. The CDR3 DNA is TGTGCCAGCAATGAAGGGGGCGAGGGGCGCAATCAGCCCCAGCATTTT. The chain uses TRBV28 and TRBJ1-5; TRBD1 matches at 7 bases. The CDR3 consists of 16 residues. V lost 7 bases, J lost 2 bases, and 11 bases stayed unmatched. The germline V gene has CDR1 MDHEN and CDR2 SYDVKM.

The chain carries TRBV2 and TRBJ2-3; TRBD2 matches 10 bases. This CDR3 has 14 residues. Germline CDR1 SNHLY, CDR2 FYNNEI. After removal of 10 bases from V and 6 bases from J, the junction contained 10 bases not matched to a gene. CDR3 sequence reads: CAKTASGGADTQYF. The CDR3 region has the DNA TGTGCCAAGACGGCTAGCGGGGGAGCGGATACGCAGTATTTT.

V is TRBV5-3 and J is TRBJ2-7, with D maybe TRBD2 (5 bases). TRBV5-3 is an open reading frame whose function is uncertain. The V and J ends lost 4 bases and 4 bases respectively, with 15 bases between them. The CDR3 totals 14 residues. In DNA form, the CDR3 reads TGTGCCAGAAGCCCCCAGCCCGGCGGGTACGAGCAGTACTTC. Residues: CARSPQPGGYEQYF.

The J gene is TRBJ1-2, the V gene TRBV5-6; 9 nucleotides agree with TRBD1. CDR1 and CDR2 from the germline V gene are SGHDT and YYEEEE. J gave up 5 bases and V 0 bases, and 2 bases lay outside the gene matches. The CDR3 loop spans 14 amino acids. CDR3 protein: CASSLGGTGYGYTF. The DNA of the CDR3 is TGTGCCAGCAGCTTGGGGGGGACAGGGTATGGCTACACCTTC.

The genes are TRBV5-4 and TRBJ2-3; 15 positions agree with TRBD2. CDR1 and CDR2 (germline): SGHNT, YYREEE (reference sequence). This CDR3 region has 17 residues. Germline trimming cut 1 base from V and 5 bases from J; bases unmatched to any gene: 5. The CDR3 nucleotides are TGTGCCAGCAGCTTGCGGACTAGCGGGGGGGTGGGAGATACGCAGTATTTT. It is translated as CASSLRTSGGVGDTQYF.

The chain carries TRBV7-2 and TRBJ2-5, with a weak D call TRBD2 (6 bases). There are 15 residues in the CDR3. Germline CDR1 SGHTA, CDR2 FQGNSA. V lost 5 bases and J 1 base, leaving 14 bases between the germline ends. The CDR3 DNA follows: TGTGCCAGCAGCCCAGACCTAGCGCGCCAAGAGACCCAGTACTTC. It specifies CASSPDLARQETQYF.

This chain connects TRBV2 to TRBJ2-1; no definite D call. Germline V gene sequence: CDR1 SNHLY, CDR2 FYNNEI. Deletions cut 2 bases from V and 3 bases from J, with 5 bases between. This CDR3 comprises 13 residues. CDR3 loop: CASSESVYNEQFF. The CDR3 bases are TGTGCCAGCAGTGAATCTGTCTACAATGAGCAGTTCTTC.